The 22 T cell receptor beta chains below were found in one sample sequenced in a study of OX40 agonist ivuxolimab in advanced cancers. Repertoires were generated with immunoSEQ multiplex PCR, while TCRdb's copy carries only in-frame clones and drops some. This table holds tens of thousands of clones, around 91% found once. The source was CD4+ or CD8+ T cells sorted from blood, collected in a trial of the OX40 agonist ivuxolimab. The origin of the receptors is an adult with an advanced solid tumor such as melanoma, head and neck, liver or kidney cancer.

The CDR3 DNA reads TGTGCCTGGAGGACTAGCGTTAAAGAGACCCAGTACTTC. Protein product: CAWRTSVKETQYF. The chain links TRBV30 to TRBJ2-5, with 8 bases identical to TRBD2. The V gene's germline CDR1 is GTSNPN and CDR2 SVGIG (reference sequence). This CDR3 has 13 amino acids. V lost 3 bases and J lost 3; bases outside the gene matches: 3. Using reference TRBV30 and TRBJ2-5 for the parts outside the CDR3, the full variable domain is SQTIHQWPATLVQPVGSPLSLECTVEGTSNPNLYWYRQAAGRGLQLLFYSVGIGQISSEVPQNLSASRPQDRQFILSSKKLLLSDSGFYLCAWRTSVKETQYFGPGTRLLVL.

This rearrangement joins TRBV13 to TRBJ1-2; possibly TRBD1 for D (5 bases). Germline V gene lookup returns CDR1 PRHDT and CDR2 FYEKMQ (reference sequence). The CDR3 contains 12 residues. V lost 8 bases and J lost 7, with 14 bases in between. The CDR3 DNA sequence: TGTGCCAGCGGGGGGGACCGCAGTGGCTACACCTTC. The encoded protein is CASGGDRSGYTF.

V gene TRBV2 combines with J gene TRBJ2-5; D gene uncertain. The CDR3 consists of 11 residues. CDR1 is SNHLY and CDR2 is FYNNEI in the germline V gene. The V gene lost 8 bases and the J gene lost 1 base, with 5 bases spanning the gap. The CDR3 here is CASVAQETQYF. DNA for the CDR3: TGTGCCAGCGTAGCCCAAGAGACCCAGTACTTC.

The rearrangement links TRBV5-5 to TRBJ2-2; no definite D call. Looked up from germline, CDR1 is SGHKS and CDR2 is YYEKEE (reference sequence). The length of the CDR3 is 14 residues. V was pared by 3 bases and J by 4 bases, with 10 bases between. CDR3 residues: CASSYTTITGELFF. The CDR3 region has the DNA TGTGCCAGCAGCTATACAACTATCACCGGGGAGCTGTTTTTT.

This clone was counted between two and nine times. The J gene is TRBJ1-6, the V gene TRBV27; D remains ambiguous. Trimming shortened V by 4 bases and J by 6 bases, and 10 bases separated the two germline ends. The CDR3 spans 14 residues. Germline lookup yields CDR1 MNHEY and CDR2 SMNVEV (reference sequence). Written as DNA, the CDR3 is TGTGCCAGCAGTTCCTGGACCGCTAATTCACCCCTCCACTTT. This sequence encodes CASSSWTANSPLHF.

Written as DNA, the CDR3 is TGTGCCAGCAGTCCCGTACAGGGGGCCGAGACTGAAGCTTTCTTT. It codes for CASSPVQGAETEAFF. The rearrangement links TRBV6-1 to TRBJ1-1, with TRBD1 matching over 9 bases. This CDR3 is 15 amino acids long. Losses at the gene ends were 5 bases for V and 5 bases for J; bases not matched to a gene: 9. Germline V gene sequence: CDR1 MNHNS, CDR2 SASEGT.

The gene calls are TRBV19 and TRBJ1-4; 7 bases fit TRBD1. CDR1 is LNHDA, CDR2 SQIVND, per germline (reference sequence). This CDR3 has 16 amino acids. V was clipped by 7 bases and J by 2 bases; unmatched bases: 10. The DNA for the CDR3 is TGTGCCAGTAATCGGCAGGGGGGGAAGACTAATGAAAAACTGTTTTTT. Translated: CASNRQGGKTNEKLFF.

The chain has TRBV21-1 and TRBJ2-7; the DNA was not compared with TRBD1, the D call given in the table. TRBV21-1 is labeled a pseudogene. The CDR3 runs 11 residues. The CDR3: CASGRQYEQYV. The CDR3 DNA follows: TGTGCCAGCGGTAGACAGTACGAGCAGTACGTC.

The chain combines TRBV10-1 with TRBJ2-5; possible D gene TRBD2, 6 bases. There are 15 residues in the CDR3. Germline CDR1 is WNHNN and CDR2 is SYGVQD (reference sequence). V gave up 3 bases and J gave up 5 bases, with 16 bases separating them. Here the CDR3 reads CASSDSYAGTETQYF. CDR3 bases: TGCGCCAGCAGTGATAGTTATGCGGGGACCGAGACCCAGTACTTC.

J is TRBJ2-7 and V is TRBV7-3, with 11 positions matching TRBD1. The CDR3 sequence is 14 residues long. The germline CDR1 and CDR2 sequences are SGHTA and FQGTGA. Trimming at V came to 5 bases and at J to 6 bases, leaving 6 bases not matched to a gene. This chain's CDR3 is CASSPGQGAGEQYF. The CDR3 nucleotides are TGTGCCAGCAGCCCTGGACAGGGGGCGGGCGAGCAGTACTTC.

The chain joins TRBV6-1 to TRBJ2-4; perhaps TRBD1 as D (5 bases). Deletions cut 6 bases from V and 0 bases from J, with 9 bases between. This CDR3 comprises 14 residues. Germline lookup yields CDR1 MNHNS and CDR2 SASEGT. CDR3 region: CASSREGAKNIQYF. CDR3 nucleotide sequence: TGTGCCAGCAGCAGGGAAGGAGCCAAAAACATTCAGTACTTC.

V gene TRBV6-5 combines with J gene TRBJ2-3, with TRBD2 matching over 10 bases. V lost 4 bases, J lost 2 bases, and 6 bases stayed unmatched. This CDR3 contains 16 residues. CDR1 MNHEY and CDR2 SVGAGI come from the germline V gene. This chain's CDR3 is CASSSFSGGSTDTQYF. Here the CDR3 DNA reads TGTGCCAGCAGTTCTTTTAGCGGGGGGTCCACAGATACGCAGTATTTT.

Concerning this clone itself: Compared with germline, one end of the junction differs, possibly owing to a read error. This chain's CDR3 is CASSQGLAGNYDYTF. DNA of the CDR3: TGTGCCAGCAGCCAGGGGTTAGCAGGGAACTATGACTACACCTTC. V and J are TRBV4-2 and TRBJ1-2; D is possibly TRBD1 (5 bases). This CDR3 spans 15 amino acids. CDR1 is LGHNA and CDR2 is YNFKEQ in the germline V gene.

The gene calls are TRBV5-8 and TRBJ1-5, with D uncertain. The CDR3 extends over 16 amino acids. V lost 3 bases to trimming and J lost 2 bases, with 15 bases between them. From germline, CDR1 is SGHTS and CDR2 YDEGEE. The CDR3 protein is CASSSPTVFGNQPQHF. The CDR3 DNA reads TGTGCCAGCAGCTCCCCCACCGTCTTCGGCAATCAGCCCCAGCATTTT.

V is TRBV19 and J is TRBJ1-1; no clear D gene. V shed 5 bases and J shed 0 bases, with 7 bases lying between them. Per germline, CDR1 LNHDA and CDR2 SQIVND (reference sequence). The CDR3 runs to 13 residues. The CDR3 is CASSPQVNTEAFF. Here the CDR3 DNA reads TGTGCCAGTAGTCCCCAGGTGAACACTGAAGCTTTCTTT.

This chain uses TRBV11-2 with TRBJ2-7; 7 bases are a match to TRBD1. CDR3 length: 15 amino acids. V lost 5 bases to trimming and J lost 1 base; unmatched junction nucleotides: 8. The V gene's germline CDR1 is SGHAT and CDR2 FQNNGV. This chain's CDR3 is CASSVQTGESYEQYF. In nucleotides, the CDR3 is TGTGCCAGCAGCGTCCAAACAGGGGAGTCCTACGAGCAGTACTTC.

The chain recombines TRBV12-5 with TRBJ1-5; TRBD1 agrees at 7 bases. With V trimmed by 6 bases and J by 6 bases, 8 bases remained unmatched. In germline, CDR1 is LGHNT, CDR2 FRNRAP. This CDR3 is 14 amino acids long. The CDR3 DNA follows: TGTGCTAGTGGGACAGGGATTTCGGGTCAGCCCCAGCATTTT. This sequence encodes CASGTGISGQPQHF.

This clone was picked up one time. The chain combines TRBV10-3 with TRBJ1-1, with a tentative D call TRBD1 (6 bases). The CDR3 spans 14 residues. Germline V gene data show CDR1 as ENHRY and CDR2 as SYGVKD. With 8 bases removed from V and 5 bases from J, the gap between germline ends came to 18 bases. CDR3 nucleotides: TGTGCCATCGATGCAGGTCAGGGGAATACTGAAGCTTTCTTT. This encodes CAIDAGQGNTEAFF.

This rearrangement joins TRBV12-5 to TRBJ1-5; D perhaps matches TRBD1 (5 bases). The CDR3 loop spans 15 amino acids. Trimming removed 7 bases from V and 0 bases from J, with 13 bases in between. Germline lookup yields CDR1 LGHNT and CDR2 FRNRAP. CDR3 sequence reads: CASAHGGTSNQPQHF. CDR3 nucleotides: TGTGCTAGTGCTCATGGCGGGACTAGCAATCAGCCCCAGCATTTT.

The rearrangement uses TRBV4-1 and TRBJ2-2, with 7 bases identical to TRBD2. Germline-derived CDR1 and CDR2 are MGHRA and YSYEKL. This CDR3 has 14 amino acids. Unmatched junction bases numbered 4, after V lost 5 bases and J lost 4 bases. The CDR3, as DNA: TGCGCCAGCAGCTTGGGGGGGATCACCGGGGAGCTGTTTTTT. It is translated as CASSLGGITGELFF.

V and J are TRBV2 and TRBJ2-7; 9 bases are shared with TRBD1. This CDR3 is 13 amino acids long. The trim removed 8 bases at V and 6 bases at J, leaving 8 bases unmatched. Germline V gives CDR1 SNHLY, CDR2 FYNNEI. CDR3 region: CASAGTGSGEQYF. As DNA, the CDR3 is TGTGCCAGCGCCGGGACAGGGTCCGGCGAGCAGTACTTC.

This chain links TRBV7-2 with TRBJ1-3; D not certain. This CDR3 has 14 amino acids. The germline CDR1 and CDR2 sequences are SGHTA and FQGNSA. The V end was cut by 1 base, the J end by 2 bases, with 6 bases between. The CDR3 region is CASSLGTAGNTIYF. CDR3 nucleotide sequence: TGTGCCAGCAGCTTAGGGACGGCTGGAAACACCATATATTTT.